The source of this T cell receptor beta chain is a study of T cell responses to AZD1222 COVID-19 vaccine. V was cut by 0 bases and J by 8 bases, with 11 bases left in between. Germline CDR1 reads SGHRS; CDR2 reads YFSETQ. There are 13 residues in the CDR3. A remark on this clone: The antigen is not known.

Study-wide points: Repertoire samples came only from after the peak T cell response.

Sequenced by immunoSEQ multiplex PCR; TCRdb stores in-frame clones only, minus some. The sample consists of roughly 170,000 clones, almost 90% of them appearing once. The chain couples TRBV5-1 to TRBJ1-2; no reliable D call. The sample in question was peripheral blood, obtained on day 0 of AZD1222 vaccination. The receptor comes from an adult in good health. The CDR3 DNA follows: TGCGCCAGCAGCTTGGAGCGGGAAAGCGGCTACACCTTC. It is translated as CASSLERESGYTF.